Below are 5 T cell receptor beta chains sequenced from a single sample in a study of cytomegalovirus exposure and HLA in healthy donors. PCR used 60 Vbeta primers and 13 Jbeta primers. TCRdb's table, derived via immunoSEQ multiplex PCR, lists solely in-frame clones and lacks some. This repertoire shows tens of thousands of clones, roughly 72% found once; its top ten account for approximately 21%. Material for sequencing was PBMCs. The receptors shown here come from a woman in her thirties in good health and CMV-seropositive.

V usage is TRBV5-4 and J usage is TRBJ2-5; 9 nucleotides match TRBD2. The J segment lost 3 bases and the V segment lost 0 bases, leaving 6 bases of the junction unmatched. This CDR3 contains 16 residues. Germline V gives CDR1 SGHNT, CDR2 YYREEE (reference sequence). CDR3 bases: TGTGCCAGCAGCTTGGGGCGGGAGCGGGGGGAAGAGACCCAGTACTTC. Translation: CASSLGRERGEETQYF.

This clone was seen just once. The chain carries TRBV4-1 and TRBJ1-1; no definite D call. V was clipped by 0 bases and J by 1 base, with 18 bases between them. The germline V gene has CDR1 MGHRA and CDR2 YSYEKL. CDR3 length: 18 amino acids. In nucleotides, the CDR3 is TGCGCCAGCAGCCAAGAACCTGTTAAGCCCCACCGGAACACTGAAGCTTTCTTT. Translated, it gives CASSQEPVKPHRNTEAFF.

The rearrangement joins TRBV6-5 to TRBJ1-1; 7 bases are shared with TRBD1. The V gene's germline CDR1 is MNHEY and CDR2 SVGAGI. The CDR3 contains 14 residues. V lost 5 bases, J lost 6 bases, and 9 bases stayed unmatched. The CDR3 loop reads CASSRGQPGPEAFF. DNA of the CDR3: TGTGCCAGCAGTCGGGGACAGCCTGGACCTGAAGCTTTCTTT.

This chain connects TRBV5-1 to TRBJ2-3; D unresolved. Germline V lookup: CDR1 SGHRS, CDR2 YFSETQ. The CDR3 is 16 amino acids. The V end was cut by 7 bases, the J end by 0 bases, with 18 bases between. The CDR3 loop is CASQTSTQPSTDTQYF. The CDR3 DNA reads TGCGCCAGCCAGACGTCGACACAGCCTAGCACAGATACGCAGTATTTT.

CDR3 DNA sequence: TGCGCCAGCAGCTCCGGGACTAGCGGCGATGAGCAGTTCTTC. It codes for CASSSGTSGDEQFF. This rearrangement joins TRBV5-1 to TRBJ2-1, with TRBD2 matching 11 bases. Trimming cost V 3 bases and J 8 bases; bases outside gene matches: 4. Germline lookup yields CDR1 SGHRS and CDR2 YFSETQ. This CDR3 comprises 14 residues.